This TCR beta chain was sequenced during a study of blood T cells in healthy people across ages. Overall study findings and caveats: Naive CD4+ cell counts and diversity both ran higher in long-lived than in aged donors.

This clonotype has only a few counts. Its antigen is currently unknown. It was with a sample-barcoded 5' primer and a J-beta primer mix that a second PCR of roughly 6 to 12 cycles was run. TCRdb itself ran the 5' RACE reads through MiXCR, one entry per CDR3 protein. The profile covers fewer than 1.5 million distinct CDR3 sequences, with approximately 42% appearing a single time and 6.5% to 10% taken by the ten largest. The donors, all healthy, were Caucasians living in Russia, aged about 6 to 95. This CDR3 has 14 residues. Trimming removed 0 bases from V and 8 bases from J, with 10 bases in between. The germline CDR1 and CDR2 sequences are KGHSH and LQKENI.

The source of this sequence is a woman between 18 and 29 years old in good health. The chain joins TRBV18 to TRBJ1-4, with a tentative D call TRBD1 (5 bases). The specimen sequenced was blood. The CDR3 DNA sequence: TGTGCCAGCTCACCACCGGGGCGGCCAGAAAAACTGTTTTTT. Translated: CASSPPGRPEKLFF.